These T cell receptor beta chains were read from a single sample in a study of identical twins. TCRdb reprocessed the 5' RACE reads with MiXCR, giving one entry per CDR3 protein. Seen here are under 900,000 distinct CDR3 sequences, 18% observed once, and the top ten hold 10% to 15%. The sample also formed part of further work on T cells expressing NK-cell markers.

Source material: PBMCs. These receptors all come from a woman between 18 and 29 years old in good health. The CDR3 runs from the conserved cysteine through the conserved F or W. The D gene is left open where the match is weak. Size is stated for part of the rows, as once, few or many counts, or as a class when the clone is expanded.

j_call d_call clone_size v_call cdr3_aa cdr3_nt
TRBJ1-5 TRBD1 few TRBV12-3/TRBV12-4 CASSPGSGQVGENQPQHF TGTGCCAGCAGTCCCGGATCGGGACAGGTTGGGGAAAATCAGCCCCAGCATTTT
TRBJ2-1 TRBD1 - TRBV10-3 CAISDRDSNEQFF TGTGCCATCAGTGATCGGGACAGCAATGAGCAGTTCTTC
TRBJ2-5 TRBD2 - TRBV10-2 CASSERGTSGRARKTQYF TGCGCCAGCAGTGAGCGGGGGACTAGCGGGCGAGCCAGGAAGACCCAGTACTTC
TRBJ2-3 TRBD2 few TRBV20-1 CSATSGGPTDTQYF TGCAGTGCTACTAGCGGGGGACCCACAGATACGCAGTATTTT
TRBJ2-5 TRBD1 - TRBV20-1 CSAWDRGETQYF TGCAGTGCTTGGGACAGGGGAGAGACCCAGTACTTC
TRBJ1-2 - - TRBV12-3/TRBV12-4 CASSLGGRKARYTF TGTGCCAGCAGTTTAGGAGGGAGAAAGGCCCGCTACACCTTC
TRBJ2-3 - few TRBV7-9 CASSLGLVPHPDTQYF TGTGCCAGCAGCTTAGGACTAGTGCCCCACCCAGATACGCAGTATTTT
TRBJ2-7 - few TRBV27 CASSLIATTYEQYF TGTGCCAGCAGTTTAATAGCGACAACCTACGAGCAGTACTTC
TRBJ2-1 - once TRBV6-2/TRBV6-3 CASSYYLVNEQFF TGTGCCAGCAGTTATTACCTCGTTAATGAGCAGTTCTTC
TRBJ2-1 TRBD2 - TRBV20-1 CSASPLAGASNNEQFF TGCAGTGCTTCCCCCTTAGCGGGGGCCTCTAACAATGAGCAGTTCTTC
TRBJ2-1 - - TRBV7-2 CASSGDSLKHNEQFF TGTGCCAGCAGCGGGGACTCCCTAAAACACAATGAGCAGTTCTTC
TRBJ2-7 - few TRBV5-1 CASKTLDGYEQYF TGCGCCAGCAAGACACTGGACGGTTACGAGCAGTACTTC
TRBJ2-3 - - TRBV4-1 CASSQDITGANTNTQYF TGCGCCAGCAGCCAAGATATAACGGGGGCCAACACAAATACGCAGTATTTT
TRBJ2-5 TRBD2 - TRBV3-1 CASSGSGSETQYF TGTGCCAGCAGCGGTAGCGGGAGTGAGACCCAGTACTTC
TRBJ2-3 TRBD2 - TRBV6-5 CASSYPLAGGISSTDTQYF TGTGCCAGCAGTTACCCCCTAGCGGGGGGGATCTCTAGCACAGATACGCAGTATTTT
TRBJ2-1 TRBD1 few TRBV11-2 CASSLDLQGAVEQFF TGTGCCAGCAGCTTAGATTTGCAGGGGGCAGTTGAGCAGTTCTTC
TRBJ2-3 TRBD2 - TRBV12-3/TRBV12-4 CASSSWVAGGPEGTDTQYF TGTGCCAGCAGCTCCTGGGTAGCGGGAGGGCCGGAGGGCACAGATACGCAGTATTTT
TRBJ2-3 - few TRBV10-3 CAISESPGITDTQYF TGTGCCATCAGTGAGTCCCCCGGGATCACAGATACGCAGTATTTT
TRBJ2-7 - many TRBV20-1 CSAKDMRRGGEQYF TGCAGTGCTAAAGACATGAGAAGGGGAGGCGAGCAGTACTTC
TRBJ2-1 - few TRBV9 CASSATTTANSYNEQFF TGTGCCAGCAGCGCTACTACTACCGCTAACTCCTACAATGAGCAGTTCTTC
TRBJ2-6 - few TRBV3-1 CASSLGWWAGANVLTF TGTGCCAGCAGCCTTGGCTGGTGGGCTGGGGCCAACGTCCTGACTTTC
TRBJ2-2 TRBD1 few TRBV12-3/TRBV12-4 CASSYGQGRRELFF TGTGCCAGCAGTTACGGACAGGGACGCCGGGAGCTGTTTTTT
TRBJ2-7 TRBD2 few TRBV6-2/TRBV6-3 CASSHTSDYYEQYF TGTGCCAGCAGTCACACTAGCGACTACTACGAGCAGTACTTC